The source of this T cell receptor beta chain is a study of OX40 agonist ivuxolimab in advanced cancers. The CDR3 covers 14 residues. Per the germline V gene, CDR1 is ENHRY and CDR2 is SYGVKD. Trimming took off 6 bases at V and 0 bases at J, with 9 bases between the two ends. Sequencing was performed with immunoSEQ multiplex PCR; in TCRdb, only in-frame clones are kept and a portion is missing. The sample has about 58,000 clones, more than 80% seen once. In the case of this clone: The antigen remains undetermined.

Points from the study as a whole: In the 0.1 to 3.0 mg/kg range, CD4+ and CD8+ blood T cells had expanded clonally by week 6.

The sequencing here drew on CD4+ or CD8+ T cells sorted from blood, taken in a trial of the OX40 agonist ivuxolimab. The chain joins TRBV10-3 to TRBJ1-3; D call uncertain. This TCR was sampled from an adult with an advanced solid tumor such as melanoma, head and neck, liver or kidney cancer. The CDR3 spells CAISSLSSGNTIYF. The CDR3 bases are TGTGCCATCAGCAGCCTGAGCTCTGGAAACACCATATATTTT.